The T cell receptor beta chain described here comes from a study of blood T cell repertoires in COVID-19. Study-level information: The United States, Italy and Spain supplied acute and convalescent COVID-19 samples. Sources were T cells, B-cell-depleted T cells, or PBMCs; the material itself was cDNA or gDNA.

Under the authors' procedure: The assay estimated nucleated cells by amplifying reference gene primers. Sequencing was performed with immunoSEQ multiplex PCR; in TCRdb, only in-frame clones are kept and a portion is missing. For V, J and clone size, that table is used; D and trimming come from the DNA. The sample lists 60,000 to 70,000 clones; 80% to 85% were seen once. CDR1 and CDR2 (germline): MGHRA, YSYEKL. CDR3 length: 13 residues. V was clipped by 6 bases and J by 1 base, with 9 bases between them. The chain links TRBV4-1 to TRBJ2-5; no clear D. The source of this sequence is a man older than 75 with acute or convalescent COVID-19. Source material: peripheral blood. The CDR3 region is CASSQAFQETQYF. The CDR3 DNA sequence: TGCGCCAGCAGTCAGGCCTTCCAAGAGACCCAGTACTTC.